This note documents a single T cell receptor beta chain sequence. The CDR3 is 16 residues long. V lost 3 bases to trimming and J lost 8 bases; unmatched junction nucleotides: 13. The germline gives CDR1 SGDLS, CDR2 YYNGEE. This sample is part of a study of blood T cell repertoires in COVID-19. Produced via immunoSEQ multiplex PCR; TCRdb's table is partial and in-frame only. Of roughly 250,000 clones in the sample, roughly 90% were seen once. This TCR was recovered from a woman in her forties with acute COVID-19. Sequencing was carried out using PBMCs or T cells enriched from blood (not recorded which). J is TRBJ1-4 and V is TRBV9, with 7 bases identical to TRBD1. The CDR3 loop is CASSGDRYRGGEKLFF. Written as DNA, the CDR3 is TGTGCCAGCAGCGGGGACCGGTACAGGGGTGGCGAAAAACTGTTTTTT.